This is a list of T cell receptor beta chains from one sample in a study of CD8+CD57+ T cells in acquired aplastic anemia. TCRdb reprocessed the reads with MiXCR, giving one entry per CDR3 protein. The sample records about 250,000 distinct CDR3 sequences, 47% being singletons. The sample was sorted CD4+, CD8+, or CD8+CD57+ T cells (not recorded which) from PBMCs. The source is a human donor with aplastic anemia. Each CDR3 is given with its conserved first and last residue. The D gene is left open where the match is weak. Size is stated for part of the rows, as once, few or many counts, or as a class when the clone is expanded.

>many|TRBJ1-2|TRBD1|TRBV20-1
TGCAGTGCTAGAGAGGACAGGAACTATGGCTACACCTTC
CSAREDRNYGYTF
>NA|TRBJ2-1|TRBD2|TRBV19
TGTGCCAGTAGTATCGGATCTAGCGGAAGTTACAATGAGCAGTTCTTC
CASSIGSSGSYNEQFF
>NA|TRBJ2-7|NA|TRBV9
TGTGCCAGCAGCGTAGCTACCCAATACTACGAGCAGTACTTC
CASSVATQYYEQYF
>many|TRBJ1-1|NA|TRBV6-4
TGTGCCAGCAGTGACGACGACCGCCTGACAGCTTTCTTT
CASSDDDRLTAFF
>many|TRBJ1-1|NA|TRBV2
TGTGCCAGCAGAACCGAACCAGGGGACATGAACACTGAAGCTTTCTTT
CASRTEPGDMNTEAFF
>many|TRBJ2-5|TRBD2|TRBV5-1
TGCGCCAGCAGCTTGGTAGCGTCTAGCGGACGAGAAGAGACCCAGTACTTC
CASSLVASSGREETQYF
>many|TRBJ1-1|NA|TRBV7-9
TGTGCATCCAGGGTCCCAGGGACTGAAGCTTTCTTT
CASRVPGTEAFF
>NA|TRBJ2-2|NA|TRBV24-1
TGTGCCACCAGTGATACCGAGGGTAGGGAGCTGTTTTTT
CATSDTEGRELFF
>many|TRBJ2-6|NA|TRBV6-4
TGTGCCAGCAGTGACAGACGGGACTCTGGGGCCAACGTCCTGACTTTC
CASSDRRDSGANVLTF
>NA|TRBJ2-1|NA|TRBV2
TGTGCCAGCCGGGACATTTACTATGAGCAGTTCTTC
CASRDIYYEQFF
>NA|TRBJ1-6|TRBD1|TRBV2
TGTGCCAGCAGTGCTAACAGGGGGCCCCACTTT
CASSANRGPHF
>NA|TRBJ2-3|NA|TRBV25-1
TGTGCCAGCAGTGGACTTGGGATGGGCCTTTATACGCAGTATTTT
CASSGLGMGLYTQYF
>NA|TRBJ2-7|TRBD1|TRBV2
TGTGCCAGCAGGGAGGGACAGGGGATTCCCTACGAGCAGTACTTC
CASREGQGIPYEQYF
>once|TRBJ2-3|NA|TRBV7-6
TGTGCCAGCAGCTCGACCCTGAGCACAGATACGCAGTATTTT
CASSSTLSTDTQYF
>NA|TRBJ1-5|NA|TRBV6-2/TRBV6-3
TGTGCCAGCAGTTACTTCGCAGGAACATATAGCAATCAGCCCCAGCATTTT
CASSYFAGTYSNQPQHF
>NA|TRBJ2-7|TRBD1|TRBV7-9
TGTGCCAGCAGCTGGGACAGTAATGTCAAGCAGTACTTC
CASSWDSNVKQYF
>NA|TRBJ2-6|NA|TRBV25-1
TGTGCCAGCCTGGAGGGGGACGGGGCCAACGTCCTGACTTTC
CASLEGDGANVLTF
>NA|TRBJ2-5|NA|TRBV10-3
TGTGCCATCAGTGATGGGGCCGGGGGTTTCCAAGAGACCCAGTACTTC
CAISDGAGGFQETQYF
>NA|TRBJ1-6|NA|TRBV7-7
TGTGCCAGCGGCTTAGCGAGGGGAGGGAAACATAATTCACCCCTCCACTTT
CASGLARGGKHNSPLHF
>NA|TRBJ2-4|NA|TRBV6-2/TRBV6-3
TGTGCCAGCGGGGAGGCAGAGAAAAACATTCAGTACTTC
CASGEAEKNIQYF
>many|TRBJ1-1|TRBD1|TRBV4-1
TGCGCCAGCAGCCCCTCGACAGGGGATCTGCCTGAAGCTTTCTTT
CASSPSTGDLPEAFF
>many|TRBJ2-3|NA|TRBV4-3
TGCGCCAGCAGCCAAGATCAGGGCACCACAGATACGCAGTATTTT
CASSQDQGTTDTQYF
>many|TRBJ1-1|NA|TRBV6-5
TGTGCCAGCACGAGACAGACGAACACTGAAGCTTTCTTT
CASTRQTNTEAFF
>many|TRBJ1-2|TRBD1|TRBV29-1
TGCAGCGTTGATTACAGGGGGAATGGTGGCTACACCTTC
CSVDYRGNGGYTF
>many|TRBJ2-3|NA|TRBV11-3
TGTGCCAGCAGCTTAGGCTCAGATACGCAGTATTTT
CASSLGSDTQYF
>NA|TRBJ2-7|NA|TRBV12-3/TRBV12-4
TGTGCCAGCAGCTTCGGATGGGGCGACGAGCAGTACTTC
CASSFGWGDEQYF
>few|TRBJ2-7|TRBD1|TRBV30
TGTGCCTGGAGTGTATCAGGGGGCGGCGAGCAGTACTTC
CAWSVSGGGEQYF
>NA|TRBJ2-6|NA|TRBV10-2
TGCGCCAGCATTGGGTGGAGTAGCTCTGGGGCCAACGTCCTGACTTTC
CASIGWSSSGANVLTF
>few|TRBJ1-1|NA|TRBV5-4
TGTGCCAGCAGCCCGGGACGGGTGAGGAACACTGAAGCTTTCTTT
CASSPGRVRNTEAFF
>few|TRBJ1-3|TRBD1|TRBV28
TGTGCCAGCGGTAGACAGGGGGCTGAGGCTGGAAACACCATATATTTT
CASGRQGAEAGNTIYF
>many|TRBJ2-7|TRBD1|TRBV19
TGTGCCAGTAATGACAGGGCAGCAGGCGAGCAGTACTTC
CASNDRAAGEQYF
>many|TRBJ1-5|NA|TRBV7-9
TGTGCCAGCAGCCCCCCAGGGACAAAACAGCCCCAGCATTTT
CASSPPGTKQPQHF
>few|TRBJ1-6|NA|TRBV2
TGTGCCAGCAGCGGACAGCTTAATTCACCCCTCCACTTT
CASSGQLNSPLHF
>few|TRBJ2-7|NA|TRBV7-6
TGTGCCAGCAGCCCTCCCGACACTGACTACGAGCAGTACTTC
CASSPPDTDYEQYF
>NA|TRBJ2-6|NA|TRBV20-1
TGCAGTGCTAGAGATCCAGGGGCTGGGGCCAACGTCCTGACTTTC
CSARDPGAGANVLTF
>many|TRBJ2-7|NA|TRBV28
TGTGCCAGCAGTTCGACGGACAGAGCCTACGAGCAGTACTTC
CASSSTDRAYEQYF
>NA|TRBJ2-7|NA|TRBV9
TGTGCCAGCAGCGTAGGCCTACAGGGCACCTACGAGCAGTACTTC
CASSVGLQGTYEQYF
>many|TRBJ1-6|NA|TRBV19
TGTGCCAGTAGTCCCGCGGCACGACGGGGTTCACCCCTCCACTTT
CASSPAARRGSPLHF
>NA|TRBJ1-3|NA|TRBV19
TGTGCCAGTAGACTAGGGGGAGGAAACACCATATATTTT
CASRLGGGNTIYF
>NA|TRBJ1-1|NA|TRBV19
TGTGCCAGTAGTATCGCTTCGGGACGTGAAGCTTTCTTT
CASSIASGREAFF
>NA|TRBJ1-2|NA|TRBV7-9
TGTGCCAGCAGCGACGACAGCTATGGCTACACCTTC
CASSDDSYGYTF
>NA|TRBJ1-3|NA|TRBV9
TGTGCCAGCAGCGGTATTCCAGGGGAGAGCACCATATATTTT
CASSGIPGESTIYF
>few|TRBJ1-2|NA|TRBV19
TGTGCCAGTAGTATTCGACCGAGAGTCTTCTATGGCTACACCTTC
CASSIRPRVFYGYTF
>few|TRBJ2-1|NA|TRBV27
TGTGCCAGCAGTTTGGGGGCTAGCGATGAGCAGTTCTTC
CASSLGASDEQFF
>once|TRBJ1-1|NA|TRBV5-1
TGCGCCAGCAGCTTGGGTGTAGGGAGATCGGACACTGAAGCTTTCTTT
CASSLGVGRSDTEAFF
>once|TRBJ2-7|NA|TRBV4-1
TGCGCCAGCAGCCTAGGATTCGGGGGGCAAGGCGAGCAGTACTTC
CASSLGFGGQGEQYF
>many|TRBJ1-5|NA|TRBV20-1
TGCAGTGCTAGTCCGAGGGAGAGCAATCAGCCCCAGCATTTT
CSASPRESNQPQHF